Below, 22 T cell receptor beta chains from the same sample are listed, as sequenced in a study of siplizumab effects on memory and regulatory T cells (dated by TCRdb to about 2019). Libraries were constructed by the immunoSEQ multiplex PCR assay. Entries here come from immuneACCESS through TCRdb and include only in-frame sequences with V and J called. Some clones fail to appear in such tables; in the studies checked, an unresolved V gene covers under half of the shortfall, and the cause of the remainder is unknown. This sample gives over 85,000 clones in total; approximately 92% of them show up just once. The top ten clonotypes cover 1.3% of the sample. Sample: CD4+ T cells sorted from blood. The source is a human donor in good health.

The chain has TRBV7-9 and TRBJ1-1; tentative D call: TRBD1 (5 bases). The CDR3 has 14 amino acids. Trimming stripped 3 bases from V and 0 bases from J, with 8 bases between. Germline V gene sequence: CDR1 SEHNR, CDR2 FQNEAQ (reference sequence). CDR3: CASSFWGLNTEAFF. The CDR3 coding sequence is TGTGCCAGCAGCTTCTGGGGCCTGAACACTGAAGCTTTCTTT.

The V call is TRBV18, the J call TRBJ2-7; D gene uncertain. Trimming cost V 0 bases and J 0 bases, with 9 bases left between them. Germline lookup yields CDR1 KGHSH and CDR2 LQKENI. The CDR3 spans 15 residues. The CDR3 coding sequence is TGTGCCAGCTCACCACCCCACTTAAGCTCCTACGAGCAGTACTTC. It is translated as CASSPPHLSSYEQYF.

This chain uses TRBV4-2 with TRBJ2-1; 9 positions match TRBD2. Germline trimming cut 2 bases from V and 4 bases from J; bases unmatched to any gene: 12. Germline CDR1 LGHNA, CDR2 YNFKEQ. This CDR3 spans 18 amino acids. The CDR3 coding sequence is TGTGCCAGCAGCCAAAGGGCAATCTTCACTAGCGGGTACAATGAGCAGTTCTTC. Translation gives CASSQRAIFTSGYNEQFF.

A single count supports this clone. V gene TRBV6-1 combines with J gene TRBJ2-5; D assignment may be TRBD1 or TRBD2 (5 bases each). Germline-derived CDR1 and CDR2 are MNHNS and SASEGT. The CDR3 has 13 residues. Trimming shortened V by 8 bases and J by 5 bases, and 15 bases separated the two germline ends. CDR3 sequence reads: CASLEDGAETQYF. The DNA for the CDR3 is TGTGCCAGCTTAGAGGACGGGGCTGAGACCCAGTACTTC.

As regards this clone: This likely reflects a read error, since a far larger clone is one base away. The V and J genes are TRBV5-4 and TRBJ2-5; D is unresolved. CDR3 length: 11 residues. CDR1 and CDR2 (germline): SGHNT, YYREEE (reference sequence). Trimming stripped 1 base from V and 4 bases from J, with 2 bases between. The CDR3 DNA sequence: TGTGCCAGCAGCTTGAGAGAGACCCAGTACTTC. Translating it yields CASSLRETQYF.

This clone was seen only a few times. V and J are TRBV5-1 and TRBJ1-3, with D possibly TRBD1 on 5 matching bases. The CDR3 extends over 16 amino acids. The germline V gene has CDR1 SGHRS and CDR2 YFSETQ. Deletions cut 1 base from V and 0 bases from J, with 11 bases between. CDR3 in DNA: TGCGCCAGCAGCTTGTGGGGGGAGAGCTCTGGAAACACCATATATTTT. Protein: CASSLWGESSGNTIYF. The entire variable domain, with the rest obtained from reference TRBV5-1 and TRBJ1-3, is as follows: KAGVTQTPRYLIKTRGQQVTLSCSPISGHRSVSWYQQTPGQGLQFLFEYFSETQRNKGNFPGRFSGRQFSNSRSEMNVSTLELGDSALYLCASSLWGESSGNTIYFGEGSWLTVV.

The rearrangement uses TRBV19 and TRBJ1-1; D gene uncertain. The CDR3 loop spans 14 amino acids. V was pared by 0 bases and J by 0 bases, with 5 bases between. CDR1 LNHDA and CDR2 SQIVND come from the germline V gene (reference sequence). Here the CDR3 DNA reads TGTGCCAGTAGTATAGAGGATTTGAACACTGAAGCTTTCTTT. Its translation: CASSIEDLNTEAFF.

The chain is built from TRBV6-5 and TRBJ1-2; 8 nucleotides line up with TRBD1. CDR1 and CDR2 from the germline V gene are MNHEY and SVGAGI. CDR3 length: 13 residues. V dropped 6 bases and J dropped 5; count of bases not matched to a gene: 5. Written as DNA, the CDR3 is TGTGCCAGCAGCTCGACAGGGGTGTATGGCTACACCTTC. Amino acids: CASSSTGVYGYTF.

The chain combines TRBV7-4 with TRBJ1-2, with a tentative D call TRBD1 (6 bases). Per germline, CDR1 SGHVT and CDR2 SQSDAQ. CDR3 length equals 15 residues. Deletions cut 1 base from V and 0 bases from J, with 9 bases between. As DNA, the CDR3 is TGTGCCAGCAGCTTAGTGGACAGCGCTAACTATGGCTACACCTTC. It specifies CASSLVDSANYGYTF.

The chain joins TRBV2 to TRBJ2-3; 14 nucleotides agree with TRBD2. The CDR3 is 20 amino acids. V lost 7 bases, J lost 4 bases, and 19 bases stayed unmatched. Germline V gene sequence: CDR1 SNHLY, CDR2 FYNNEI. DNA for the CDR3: TGTGCCAGCACCGCTCCCCCTCTTGGACTAGCGGGGGGCAATCCAGATACGCAGTATTTT. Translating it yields CASTAPPLGLAGGNPDTQYF.

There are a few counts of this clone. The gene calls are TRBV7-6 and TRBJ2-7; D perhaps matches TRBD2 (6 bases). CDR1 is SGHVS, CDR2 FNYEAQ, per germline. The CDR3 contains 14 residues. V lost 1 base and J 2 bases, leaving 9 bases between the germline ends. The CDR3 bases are TGTGCCAGCAGCTTAGTTGCGGGGCCCTACGAGCAGTACTTC. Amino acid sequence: CASSLVAGPYEQYF.

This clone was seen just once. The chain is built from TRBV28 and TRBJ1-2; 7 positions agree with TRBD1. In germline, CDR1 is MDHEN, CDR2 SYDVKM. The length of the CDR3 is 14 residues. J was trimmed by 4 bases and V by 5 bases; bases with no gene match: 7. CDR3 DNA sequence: TGTGCCAGCAGTCTCGAAGGGGGCGGCTATGGCTACACCTTC. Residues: CASSLEGGGYGYTF.

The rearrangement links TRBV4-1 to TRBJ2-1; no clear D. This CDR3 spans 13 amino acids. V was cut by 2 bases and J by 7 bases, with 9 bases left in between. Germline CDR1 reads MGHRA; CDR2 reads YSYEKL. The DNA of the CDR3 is TGCGCCAGCAGCCAACTCCGGAAAAATGAGCAGTTCTTC. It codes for CASSQLRKNEQFF.

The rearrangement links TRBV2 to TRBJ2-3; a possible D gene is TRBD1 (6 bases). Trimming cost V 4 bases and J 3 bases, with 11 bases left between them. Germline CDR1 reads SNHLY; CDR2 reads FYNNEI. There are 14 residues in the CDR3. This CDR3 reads CASSAQGRTDTQYF. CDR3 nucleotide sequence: TGTGCCAGCAGTGCACAGGGACGGACAGATACGCAGTATTTT.

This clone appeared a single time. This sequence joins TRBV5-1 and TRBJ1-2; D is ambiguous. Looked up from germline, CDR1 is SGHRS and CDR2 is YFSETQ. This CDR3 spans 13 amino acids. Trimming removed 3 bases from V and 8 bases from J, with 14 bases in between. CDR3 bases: TGCGCCAGCAGCTCTGGAGGGTCAGGCGGCTACACCTTC. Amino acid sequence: CASSSGGSGGYTF. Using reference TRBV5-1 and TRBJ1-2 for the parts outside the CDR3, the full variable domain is KAGVTQTPRYLIKTRGQQVTLSCSPISGHRSVSWYQQTPGQGLQFLFEYFSETQRNKGNFPGRFSGRQFSNSRSEMNVSTLELGDSALYLCASSSGGSGGYTFGSGTRLTVV.

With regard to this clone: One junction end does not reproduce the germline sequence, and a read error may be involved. The chain's CDR3 is CASSGDYTDTQYF. In nucleotides, the CDR3 is TGTGCTAGCAGCGGGGACTACACGGATACGCAGTATTTT. The chain uses TRBV7-7 and TRBJ2-3; 7 positions agree with TRBD2. The CDR3 is 13 residues long. CDR1 SSHAT and CDR2 FNYEAQ come from the germline V gene (reference sequence). The whole variable domain, remainder taken from reference TRBV7-7 and TRBJ2-3, is GAGVSQSPRYKVTKRGQDVTLRCDPISSHATLYWYQQALGQGPEFLTYFNYEAQPDKSGLPSDRFSAERPEGSISTLTIQRTEQRDSAMYRCASSGDYTDTQYFGPGTRLTVL.

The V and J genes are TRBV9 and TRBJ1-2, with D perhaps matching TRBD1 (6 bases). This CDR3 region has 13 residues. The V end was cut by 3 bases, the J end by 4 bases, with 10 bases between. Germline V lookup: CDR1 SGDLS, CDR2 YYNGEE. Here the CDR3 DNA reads TGTGCCAGCAGCGAGACAGGCGGCTATGGCTACACCTTC. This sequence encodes CASSETGGYGYTF. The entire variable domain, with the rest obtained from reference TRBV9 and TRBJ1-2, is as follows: DSGVTQTPKHLITATGQRVTLRCSPRSGDLSVYWYQQSLDQGLQFLIQYYNGEERAKGNILERFSAQQFPDLHSELNLSSLELGDSALYFCASSETGGYGYTFGSGTRLTVV.

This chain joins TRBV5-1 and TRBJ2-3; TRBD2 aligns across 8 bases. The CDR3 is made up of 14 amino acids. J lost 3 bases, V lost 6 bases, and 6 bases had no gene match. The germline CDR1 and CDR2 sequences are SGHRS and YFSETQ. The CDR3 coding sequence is TGCGCCAGCACCTCGACTAGCGCTACAGATACGCAGTATTTT. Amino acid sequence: CASTSTSATDTQYF.

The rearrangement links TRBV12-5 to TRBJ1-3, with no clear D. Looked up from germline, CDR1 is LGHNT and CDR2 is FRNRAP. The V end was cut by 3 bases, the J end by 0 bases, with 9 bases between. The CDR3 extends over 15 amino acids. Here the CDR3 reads CASGFGRYSGNTIYF. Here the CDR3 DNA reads TGTGCTAGTGGTTTCGGGCGGTACTCTGGAAACACCATATATTTT.

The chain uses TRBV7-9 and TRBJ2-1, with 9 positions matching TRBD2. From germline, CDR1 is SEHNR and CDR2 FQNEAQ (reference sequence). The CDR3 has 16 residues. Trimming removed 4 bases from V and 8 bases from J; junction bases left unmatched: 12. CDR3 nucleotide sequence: TGTGCCAGCAGCTCCATAGCGGGGGCCGGTGTCCATGAGCAGTTCTTC. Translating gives CASSSIAGAGVHEQFF.

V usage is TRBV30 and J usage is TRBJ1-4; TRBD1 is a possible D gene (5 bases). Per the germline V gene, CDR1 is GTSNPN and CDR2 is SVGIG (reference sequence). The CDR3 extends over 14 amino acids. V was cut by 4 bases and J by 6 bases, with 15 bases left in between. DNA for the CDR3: TGTGCCTGGACCTGGGCGGGGGAGGATGAAAAACTGTTTTTT. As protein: CAWTWAGEDEKLFF.

For the CDR3, the DNA is TGTGCCAGCAGCTTGGACACTGAAGCTTTCTTT. Translating gives CASSLDTEAFF. The chain combines TRBV5-6 with TRBJ1-1; D is ambiguous. This CDR3 region has 11 residues. Trimming removed 0 bases at V and 3 bases at J, with 0 bases between. Germline V CDR1 and CDR2: SGHDT, YYEEEE.